This T cell receptor beta chain emerged from a study of PD-L1 blockade in urothelial cancer. The wider study: Men with urothelial cancer arising in the bladder made up most of the 29 patients. Whole-study results and caveats: When measured at 3 weeks, tumor-associated blood clones expanded more in durable-benefit patients.

Assay used: immunoSEQ multiplex PCR; TCRdb lists only in-frame clones, some missing. The repertoire holds tens of thousands of clones, with approximately 85% as singletons. The CDR3 contains 15 residues. V lost 7 bases and J lost 6; bases outside the gene matches: 3. Germline V gene sequence: CDR1 MNHEY, CDR2 SVGAGI. Regarding this clone: The antigen is undetermined.

Noted time point: peripheral blood 6 weeks after treatment start. The rearrangement joins TRBV6-5 to TRBJ2-2; 15 bases agree with TRBD2. This receptor was obtained from a man aged 45-65 years with urothelial cancer. The sequencing here drew on PBMCs, taken around atezolizumab (anti-PD-L1) treatment. CDR3 sequence reads: CASTRTSGRAGELFF. The CDR3 DNA reads as TGTGCCAGCACGAGGACTAGCGGGAGGGCCGGGGAGCTGTTTTTT.